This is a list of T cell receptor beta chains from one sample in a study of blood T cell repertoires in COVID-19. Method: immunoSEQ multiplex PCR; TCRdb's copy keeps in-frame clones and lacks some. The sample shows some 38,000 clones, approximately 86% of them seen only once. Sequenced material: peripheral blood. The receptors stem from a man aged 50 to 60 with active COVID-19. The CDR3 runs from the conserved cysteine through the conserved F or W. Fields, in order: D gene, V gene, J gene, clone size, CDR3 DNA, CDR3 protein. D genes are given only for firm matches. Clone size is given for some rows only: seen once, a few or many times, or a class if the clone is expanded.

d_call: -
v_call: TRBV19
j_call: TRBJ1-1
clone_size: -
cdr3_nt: TGTGCCAGTAGTATAGGGATATTTGGACACTTGGACACTGAAGCTTTCTTT
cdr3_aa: CASSIGIFGHLDTEAFF

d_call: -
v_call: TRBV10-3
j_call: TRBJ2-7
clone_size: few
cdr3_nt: TGTGCCATCAGTGAGTCAGGCCGGAGACAGGTCTACGAGCAGTACTTC
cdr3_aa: CAISESGRRQVYEQYF

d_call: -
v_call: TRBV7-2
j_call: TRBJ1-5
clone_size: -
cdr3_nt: TGTGCCAGCAGCTTATCCCTAGACGGAAAGCCCCAGCATTTT
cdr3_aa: CASSLSLDGKPQHF

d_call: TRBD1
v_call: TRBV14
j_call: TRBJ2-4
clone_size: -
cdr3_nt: TGTGCCAGCAGCCAAAGGACCGGGACAGGCATTCAGTACTTC
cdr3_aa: CASSQRTGTGIQYF

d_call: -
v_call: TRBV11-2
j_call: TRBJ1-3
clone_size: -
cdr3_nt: TGTGCCAGCAGTGTACCTGGAGCAGCTGATAGGTCTGGAAACACCATATATTTT
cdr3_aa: CASSVPGAADRSGNTIYF

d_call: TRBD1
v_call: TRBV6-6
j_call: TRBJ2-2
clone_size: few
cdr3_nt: TGTGCCAGCAGTCCTCGACAGGGGTCTACCGGGGAGCTGTTTTTT
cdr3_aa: CASSPRQGSTGELFF

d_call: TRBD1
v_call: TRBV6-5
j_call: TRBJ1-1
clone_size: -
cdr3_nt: TGTGCCAGCTATAGACAGGGGATGAACACTGAAGCTTTCTTT
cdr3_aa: CASYRQGMNTEAFF

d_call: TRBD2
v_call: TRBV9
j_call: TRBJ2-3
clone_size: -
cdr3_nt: TGTGCCAGCACCCCCTCAGCGGGGGGTGGGACAGATACGCAGTATTTT
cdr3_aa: CASTPSAGGGTDTQYF

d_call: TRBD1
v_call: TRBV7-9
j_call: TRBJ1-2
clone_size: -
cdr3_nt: TGTGCCAGCAGCGTTGACCAACCGACAGGGCGAGGAGGCTACACCTTC
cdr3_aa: CASSVDQPTGRGGYTF

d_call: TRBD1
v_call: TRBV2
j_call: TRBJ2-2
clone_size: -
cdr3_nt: TGTGCCAGCAGTGACAGGACAGGGAACACCGGGGAGCTGTTTTTT
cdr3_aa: CASSDRTGNTGELFF

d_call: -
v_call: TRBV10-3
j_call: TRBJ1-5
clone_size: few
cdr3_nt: TGTGCCATCAGTGACTCGCGGGAGGCCAATCAGCCCCAGCATTTT
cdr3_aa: CAISDSREANQPQHF

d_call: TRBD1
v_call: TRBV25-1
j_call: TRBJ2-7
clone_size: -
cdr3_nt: TGTGCCAGCAGTGAGGGACAGGCATACGAACAGTACTTC
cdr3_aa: CASSEGQAYEQYF

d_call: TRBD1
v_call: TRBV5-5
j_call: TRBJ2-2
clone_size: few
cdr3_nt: TGTGCCAGCAGCATCCTAACGGGACAGGGGGCCACCGGGGAGCTGTTTTTT
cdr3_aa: CASSILTGQGATGELFF

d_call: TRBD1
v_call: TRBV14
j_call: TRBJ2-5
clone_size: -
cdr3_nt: TGTGCCAGCAGCCAAGGGGACAGGGTATGGGAGACCCAGTACTTC
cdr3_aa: CASSQGDRVWETQYF

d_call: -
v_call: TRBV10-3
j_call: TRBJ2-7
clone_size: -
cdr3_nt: TGTGCCATCAGTCCCAGGAACTACGAGCAGTACTTC
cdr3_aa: CAISPRNYEQYF

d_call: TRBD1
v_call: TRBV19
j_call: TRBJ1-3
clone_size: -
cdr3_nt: TGTGCCAGTAGTATCGTCGGCAGGGGGCAAGGAAACACCATATATTTT
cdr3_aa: CASSIVGRGQGNTIYF

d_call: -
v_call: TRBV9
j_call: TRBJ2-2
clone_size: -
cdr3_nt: TGTGCCAGCAGCGTAGACCCAGGACTGAACACCGGGGAGCTGTTTTTT
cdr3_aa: CASSVDPGLNTGELFF

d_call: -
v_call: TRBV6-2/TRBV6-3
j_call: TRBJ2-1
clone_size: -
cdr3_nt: TGTGCCAGCAGTTACACTAATGAGCAGTTCTTC
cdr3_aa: CASSYTNEQFF

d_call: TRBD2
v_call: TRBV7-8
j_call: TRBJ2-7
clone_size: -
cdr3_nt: TGTGCCAGCAGCTTGGCCGGGGGGGCCTACGAGCAGTACTTC
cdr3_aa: CASSLAGGAYEQYF

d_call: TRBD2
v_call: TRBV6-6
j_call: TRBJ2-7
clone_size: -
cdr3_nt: TGTGCCAGCAGTCCGGCCCCCACTAGCGGGACCTCCTACGAGCAGTACTTC
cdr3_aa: CASSPAPTSGTSYEQYF

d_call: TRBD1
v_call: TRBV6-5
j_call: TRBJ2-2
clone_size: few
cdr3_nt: TGTGCCAGCAGTCGGACAGGGGATCTTTCCGGGGAGCTGTTTTTT
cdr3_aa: CASSRTGDLSGELFF

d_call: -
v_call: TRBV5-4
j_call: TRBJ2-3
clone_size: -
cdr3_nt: TGTGCCAGCACCAATGAGGCGGGTACTAGCACAGATACGCAGTATTTT
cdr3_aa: CASTNEAGTSTDTQYF

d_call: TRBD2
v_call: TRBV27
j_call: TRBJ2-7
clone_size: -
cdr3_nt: TGTGCCAGCAGTTGGCGCGGGGGGTCCTCCTACGAGCAGTACTTC
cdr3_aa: CASSWRGGSSYEQYF

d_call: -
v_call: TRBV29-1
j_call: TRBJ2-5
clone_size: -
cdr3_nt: TGCAGCGTAACCGGGACAACCCAAGAGACCCAGTACTTC
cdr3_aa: CSVTGTTQETQYF

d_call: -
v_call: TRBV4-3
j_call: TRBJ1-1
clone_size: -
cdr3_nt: TGCGCCAGCAGCCAAGATCTTGGGAGTGAAGCTTTCTTT
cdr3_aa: CASSQDLGSEAFF

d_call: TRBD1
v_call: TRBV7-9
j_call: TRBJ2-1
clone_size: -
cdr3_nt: TGTGCCAGCAGCGACAGGGGGTCCGCCTACAATGAGCAGTTCTTC
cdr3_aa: CASSDRGSAYNEQFF

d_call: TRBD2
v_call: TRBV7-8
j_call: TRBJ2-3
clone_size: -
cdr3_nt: TGTGCCAGCAGCTTAGATGGGACTAGCGGGGGGAGGGGGTATTTT
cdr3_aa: CASSLDGTSGGRGYF

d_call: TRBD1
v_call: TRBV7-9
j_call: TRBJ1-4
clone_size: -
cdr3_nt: TGTGCCAGCAGCGCCTACACAGGGGGGTTCGTTGAAAAACTGTTTTTT
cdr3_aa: CASSAYTGGFVEKLFF

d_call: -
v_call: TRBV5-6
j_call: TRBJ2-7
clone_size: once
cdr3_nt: TGTGCCAGCAGCTTGCTCCTAGATCCCCTCGAGCAGTACTTC
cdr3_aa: CASSLLLDPLEQYF

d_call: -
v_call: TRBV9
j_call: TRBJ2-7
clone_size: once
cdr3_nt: TGTGCCAGCAGCGTAGTAGGGCGGGCCTACGAGCAGTACTTC
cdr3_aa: CASSVVGRAYEQYF

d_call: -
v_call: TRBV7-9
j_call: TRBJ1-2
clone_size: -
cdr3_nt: TGTGCCAGCCAACGGGCAGGGAAGGTTGATAGCTACACCTTC
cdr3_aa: CASQRAGKVDSYTF

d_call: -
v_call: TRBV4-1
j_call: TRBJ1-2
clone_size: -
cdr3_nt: TGCGCCAGCAGCCAAGATGACAGTGGATTTTTGGGCTACACCTTC
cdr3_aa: CASSQDDSGFLGYTF

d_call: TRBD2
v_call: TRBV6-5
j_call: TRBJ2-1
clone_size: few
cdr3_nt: TGTGCCAGCAGTCAAACTAGCGGGGGGATGAATGAGCAGTTCTTC
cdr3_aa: CASSQTSGGMNEQFF

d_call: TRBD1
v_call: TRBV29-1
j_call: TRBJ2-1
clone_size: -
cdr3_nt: TGCAGCATTGAGGGACAGGATAGGGATGAGCAGTTCTTC
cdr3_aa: CSIEGQDRDEQFF

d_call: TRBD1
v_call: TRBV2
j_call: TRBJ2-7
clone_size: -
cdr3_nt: TGTGCCAGCAGCTTAGGACAGGGCCTCGGAGCCCTCTACGAGCAGTACTTC
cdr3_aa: CASSLGQGLGALYEQYF

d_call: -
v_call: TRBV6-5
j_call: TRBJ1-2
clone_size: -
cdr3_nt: TGTGCCAGCAGTTACTCGCCTACCAGGGTCGAGTATGGCTACACCTTC
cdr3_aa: CASSYSPTRVEYGYTF

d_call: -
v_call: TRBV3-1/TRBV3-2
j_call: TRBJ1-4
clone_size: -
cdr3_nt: TGTGCCAGCGGACAGCTAGTTAATGAAAAACTGTTTTTT
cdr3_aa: CASGQLVNEKLFF

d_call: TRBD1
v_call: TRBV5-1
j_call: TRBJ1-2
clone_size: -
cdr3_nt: TGCGCCAGCAGCTTTTCGGACAGGCGTAACTATGGCTACACCTTC
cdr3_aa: CASSFSDRRNYGYTF

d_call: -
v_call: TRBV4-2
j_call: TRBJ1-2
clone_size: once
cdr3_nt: TGTGCCAGCAGCCAAGAGAGGATACTAGGCTACACCTTC
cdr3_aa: CASSQERILGYTF

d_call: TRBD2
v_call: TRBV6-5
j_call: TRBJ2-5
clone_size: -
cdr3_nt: TGTGCCAGCAGTTACTTCGGGACTAGCGGGGGTGAGACCCAGTACTTC
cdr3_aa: CASSYFGTSGGETQYF

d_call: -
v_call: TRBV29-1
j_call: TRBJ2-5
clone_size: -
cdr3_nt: TGCAGCGTTACGCGGAAAAGGGAGACCCAGTACTTC
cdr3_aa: CSVTRKRETQYF

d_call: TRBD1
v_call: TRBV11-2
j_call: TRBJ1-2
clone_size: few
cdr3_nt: TGTGCCAGCAAAACCACAACCCAGGGGGTCGTTGGCTACACCTTC
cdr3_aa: CASKTTTQGVVGYTF

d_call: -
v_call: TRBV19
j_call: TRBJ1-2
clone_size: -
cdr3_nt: TGTGCCAGTTGCCCCCGGACAGATTTCCGTGGCTACACCTTC
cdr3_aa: CASCPRTDFRGYTF

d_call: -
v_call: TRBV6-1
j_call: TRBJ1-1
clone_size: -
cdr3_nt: TGTGCCAGCAGTGAAAGGGGGTGGGGGAACACTGAAGCTTTCTTT
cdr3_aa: CASSERGWGNTEAFF

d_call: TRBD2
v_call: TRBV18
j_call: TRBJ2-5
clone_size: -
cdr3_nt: TGTGCCAGCTCACCGACTAGCGGGGGACAAGAGACCCAGTACTTC
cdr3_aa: CASSPTSGGQETQYF

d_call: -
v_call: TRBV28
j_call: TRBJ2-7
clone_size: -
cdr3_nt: TGTGCCAGCAGTTTTCCCCGGGTCCTTACGGGCGAGCAGTACTTC
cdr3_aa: CASSFPRVLTGEQYF

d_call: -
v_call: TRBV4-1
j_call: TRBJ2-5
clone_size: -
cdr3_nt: TGCGCCAGCAGCCAAGATCAGGTGGTCCCCAATTCAGAGACCCAGTACTTC
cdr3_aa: CASSQDQVVPNSETQYF

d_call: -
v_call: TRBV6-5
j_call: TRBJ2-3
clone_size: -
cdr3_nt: TGTGCCAGCAGTTACTACAACACAGATACGCAGTATTTT
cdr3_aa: CASSYYNTDTQYF

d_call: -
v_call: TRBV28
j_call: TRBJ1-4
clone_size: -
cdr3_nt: TGTGCCAGCAGTTTTCCCGGGAGGGTTAATGAAAAACTGTTTTTT
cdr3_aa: CASSFPGRVNEKLFF

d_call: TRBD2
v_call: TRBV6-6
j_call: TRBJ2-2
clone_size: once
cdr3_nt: TGTGCCAGCAGAACTAGCGGGGGGGAGACCGGGGAGCTGTTTTTT
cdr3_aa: CASRTSGGETGELFF

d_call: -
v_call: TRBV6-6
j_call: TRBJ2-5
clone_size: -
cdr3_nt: TGTGCCAGCAGTTACTCGACGTTAAGGGGAGAGACCCAGTACTTC
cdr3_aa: CASSYSTLRGETQYF

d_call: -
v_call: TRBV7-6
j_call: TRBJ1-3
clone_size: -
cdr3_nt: TGTGCCAGCAGCTTAAGGGCAGGGGAGTCGTCTGGAAACACCATATATTTT
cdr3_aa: CASSLRAGESSGNTIYF

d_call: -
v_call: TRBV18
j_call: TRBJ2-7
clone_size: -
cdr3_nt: TGTGCCAGCTCACCACCCGGACAGCGGTACTACGAGCAGTACTTC
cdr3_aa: CASSPPGQRYYEQYF

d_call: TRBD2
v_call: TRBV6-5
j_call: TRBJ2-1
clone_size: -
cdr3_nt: TGTGCCAGCAAGCTACTAGCGGGGCCCTACAATGAGCAGTTCTTC
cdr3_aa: CASKLLAGPYNEQFF

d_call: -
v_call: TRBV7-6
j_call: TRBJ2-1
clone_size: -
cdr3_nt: TGTGCCAGCAGCTTACTGGGGGGGGGCCGGTACAATGAGCAGTTCTTC
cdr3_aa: CASSLLGGGRYNEQFF